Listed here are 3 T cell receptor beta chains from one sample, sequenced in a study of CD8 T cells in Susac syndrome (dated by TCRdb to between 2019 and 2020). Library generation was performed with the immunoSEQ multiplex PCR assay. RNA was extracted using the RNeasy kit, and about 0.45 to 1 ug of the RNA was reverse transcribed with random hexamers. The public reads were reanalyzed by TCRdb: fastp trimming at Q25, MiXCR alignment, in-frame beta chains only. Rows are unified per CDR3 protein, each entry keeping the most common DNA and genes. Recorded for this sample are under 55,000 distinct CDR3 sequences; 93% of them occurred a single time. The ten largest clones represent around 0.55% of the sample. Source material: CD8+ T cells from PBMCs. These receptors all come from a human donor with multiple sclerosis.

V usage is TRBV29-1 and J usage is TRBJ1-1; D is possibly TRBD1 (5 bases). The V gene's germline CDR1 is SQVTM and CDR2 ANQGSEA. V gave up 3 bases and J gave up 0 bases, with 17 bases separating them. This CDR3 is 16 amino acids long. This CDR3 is CSVEKAGYLLNTEAFF. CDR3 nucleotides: TGCAGCGTTGAGAAGGCAGGGTATTTGTTGAACACTGAAGCTTTCTTT.

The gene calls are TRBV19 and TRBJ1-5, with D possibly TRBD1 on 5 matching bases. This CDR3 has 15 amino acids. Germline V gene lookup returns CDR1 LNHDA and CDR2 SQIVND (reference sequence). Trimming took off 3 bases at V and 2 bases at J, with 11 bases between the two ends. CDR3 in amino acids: CASSISGGGNQPQHF. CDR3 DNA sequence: TGTGCCAGTAGTATTTCCGGGGGTGGCAATCAGCCCCAGCATTTT.

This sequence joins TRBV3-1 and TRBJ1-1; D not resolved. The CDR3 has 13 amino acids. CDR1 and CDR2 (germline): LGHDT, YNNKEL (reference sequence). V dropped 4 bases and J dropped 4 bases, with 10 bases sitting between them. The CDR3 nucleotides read TGTGCCAGCAGCCCCCCTGGTGGCACTGAAGCTTTCTTT. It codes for CASSPPGGTEAFF.